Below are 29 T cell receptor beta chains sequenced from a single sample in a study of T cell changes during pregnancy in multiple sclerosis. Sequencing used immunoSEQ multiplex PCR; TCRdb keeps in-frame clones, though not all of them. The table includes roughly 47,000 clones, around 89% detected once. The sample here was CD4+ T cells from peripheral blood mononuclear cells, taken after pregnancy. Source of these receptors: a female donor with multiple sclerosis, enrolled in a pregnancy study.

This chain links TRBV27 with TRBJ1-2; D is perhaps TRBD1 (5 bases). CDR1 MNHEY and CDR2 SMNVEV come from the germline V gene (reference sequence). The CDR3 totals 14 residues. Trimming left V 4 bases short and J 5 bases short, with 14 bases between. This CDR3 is CASSSEAGDYGYTF. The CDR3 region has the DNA TGTGCCAGCAGTTCTGAAGCGGGGGATTATGGCTACACCTTC.

The CDR3 is CAWSKLAGFYEQYF. The CDR3 DNA reads TGTGCCTGGAGTAAACTAGCGGGATTCTACGAGCAGTACTTC. V and J are TRBV30 and TRBJ2-7; 10 bases align to TRBD2. V dropped 2 bases and J dropped 3; count of bases not matched to a gene: 4. The CDR3 contains 14 residues. Germline assignment: CDR1 GTSNPN and CDR2 SVGIG (reference sequence).

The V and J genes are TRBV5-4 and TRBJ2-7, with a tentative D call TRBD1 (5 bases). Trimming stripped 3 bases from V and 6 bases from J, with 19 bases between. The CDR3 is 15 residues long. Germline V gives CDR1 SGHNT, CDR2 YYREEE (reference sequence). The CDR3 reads CASSSQSSFRGEQYF. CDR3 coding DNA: TGTGCCAGCAGCTCACAATCCTCCTTTAGGGGCGAGCAGTACTTC.

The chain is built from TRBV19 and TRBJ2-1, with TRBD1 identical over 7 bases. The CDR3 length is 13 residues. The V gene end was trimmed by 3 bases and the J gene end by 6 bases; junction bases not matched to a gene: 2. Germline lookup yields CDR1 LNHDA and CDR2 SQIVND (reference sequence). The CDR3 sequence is CASSIYRGNEQFF. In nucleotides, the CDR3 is TGTGCCAGTAGTATTTACAGGGGCAATGAGCAGTTCTTC.

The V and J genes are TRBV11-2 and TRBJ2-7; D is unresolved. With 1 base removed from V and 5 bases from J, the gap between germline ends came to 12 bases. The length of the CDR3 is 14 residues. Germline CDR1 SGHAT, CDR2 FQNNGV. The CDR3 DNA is TGTGCCAGCAGCTTAGGGCTAGGAGCCGACGAGCAGTACTTC. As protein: CASSLGLGADEQYF.

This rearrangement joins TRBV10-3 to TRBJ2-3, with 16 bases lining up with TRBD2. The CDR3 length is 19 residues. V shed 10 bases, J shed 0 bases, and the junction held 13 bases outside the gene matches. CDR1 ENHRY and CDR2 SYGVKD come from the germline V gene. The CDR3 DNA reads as TGTGCCACTGTCCCCGGGACTAGCGGGAGGGGCATAAGCACAGATACGCAGTATTTT. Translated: CATVPGTSGRGISTDTQYF.

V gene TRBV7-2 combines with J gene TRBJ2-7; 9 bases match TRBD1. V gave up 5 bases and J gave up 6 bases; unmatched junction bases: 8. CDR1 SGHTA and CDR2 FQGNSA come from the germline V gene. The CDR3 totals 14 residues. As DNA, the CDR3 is TGTGCCAGCAGCACCGGGACAGGGATCCGCGAGCAGTACTTC. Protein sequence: CASSTGTGIREQYF.

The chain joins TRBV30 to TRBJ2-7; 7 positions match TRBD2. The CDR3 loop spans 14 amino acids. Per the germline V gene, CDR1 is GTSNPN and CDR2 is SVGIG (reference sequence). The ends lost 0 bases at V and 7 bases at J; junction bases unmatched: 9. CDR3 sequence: CAWSVLGREREQYF. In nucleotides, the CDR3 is TGTGCCTGGAGTGTACTGGGGCGGGAGAGGGAGCAGTACTTC.

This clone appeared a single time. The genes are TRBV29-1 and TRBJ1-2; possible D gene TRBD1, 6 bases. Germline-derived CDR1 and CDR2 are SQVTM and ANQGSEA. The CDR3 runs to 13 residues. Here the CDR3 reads CGGGRFQGSGYTF. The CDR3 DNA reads TGCGGCGGGGGCAGGTTCCAGGGGTCGGGCTACACCTTC.

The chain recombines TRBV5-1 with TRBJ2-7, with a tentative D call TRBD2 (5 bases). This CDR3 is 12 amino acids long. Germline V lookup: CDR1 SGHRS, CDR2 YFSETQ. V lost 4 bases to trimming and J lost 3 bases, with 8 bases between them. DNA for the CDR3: TGCGCCAGCAGCGGAACTAGCTACGAGCAGTACTTC. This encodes CASSGTSYEQYF.

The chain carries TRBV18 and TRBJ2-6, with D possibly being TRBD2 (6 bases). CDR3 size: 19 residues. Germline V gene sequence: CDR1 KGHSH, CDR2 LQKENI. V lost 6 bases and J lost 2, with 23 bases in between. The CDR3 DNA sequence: TGTGCCAGCTCCCCGAACCAACCGGGGGTGGTAGCTGGGGCCAACGTCCTGACTTTC. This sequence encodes CASSPNQPGVVAGANVLTF.

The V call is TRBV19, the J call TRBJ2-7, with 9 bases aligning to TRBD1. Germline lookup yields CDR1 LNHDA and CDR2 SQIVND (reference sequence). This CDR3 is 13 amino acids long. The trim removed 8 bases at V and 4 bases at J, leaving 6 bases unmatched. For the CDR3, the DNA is TGTGCCAGTGGGCAACAGGGGGCTTACGAGCAGTACTTC. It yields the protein CASGQQGAYEQYF.

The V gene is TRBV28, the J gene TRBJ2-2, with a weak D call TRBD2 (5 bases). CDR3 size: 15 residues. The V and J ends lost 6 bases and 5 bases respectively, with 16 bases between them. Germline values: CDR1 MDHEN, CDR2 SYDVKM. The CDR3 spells CASRPTEGRTGELFF. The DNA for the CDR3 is TGTGCCAGCAGGCCGACCGAGGGTCGGACCGGGGAGCTGTTTTTT.

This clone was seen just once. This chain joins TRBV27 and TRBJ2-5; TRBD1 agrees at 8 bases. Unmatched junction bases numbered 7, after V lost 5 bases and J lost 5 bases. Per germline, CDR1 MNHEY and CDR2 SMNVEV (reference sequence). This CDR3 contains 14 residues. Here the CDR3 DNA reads TGTGCCAGCAGTCAAGGGACAGGAGGCGAGACCCAGTACTTC. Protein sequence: CASSQGTGGETQYF.

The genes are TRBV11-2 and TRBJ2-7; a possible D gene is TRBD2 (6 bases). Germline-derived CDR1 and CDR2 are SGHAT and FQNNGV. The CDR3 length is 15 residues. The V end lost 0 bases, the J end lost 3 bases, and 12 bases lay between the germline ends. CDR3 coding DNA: TGTGCCAGCAGCTTAGAACCGAGGACTAACTACGAGCAGTACTTC. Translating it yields CASSLEPRTNYEQYF.

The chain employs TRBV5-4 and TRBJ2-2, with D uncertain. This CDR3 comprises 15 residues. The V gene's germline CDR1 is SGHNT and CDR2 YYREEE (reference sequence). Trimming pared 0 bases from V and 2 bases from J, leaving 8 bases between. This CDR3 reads CASSLGRGNTGELFF. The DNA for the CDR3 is TGTGCCAGCAGCTTGGGCAGAGGTAACACCGGGGAGCTGTTTTTT. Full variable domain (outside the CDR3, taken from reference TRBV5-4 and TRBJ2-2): ETGVTQSPTHLIKTRGQQVTLRCSSQSGHNTVSWYQQALGQGPQFIFQYYREEENGRGNFPPRFSGLQFPNYSSELNVNALELDDSALYLCASSLGRGNTGELFFGEGSRLTVL.

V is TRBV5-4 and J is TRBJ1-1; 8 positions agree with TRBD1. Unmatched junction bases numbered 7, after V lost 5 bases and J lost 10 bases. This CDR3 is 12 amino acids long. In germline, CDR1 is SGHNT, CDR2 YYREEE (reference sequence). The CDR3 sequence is CASRDTGGLAFF. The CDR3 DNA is TGTGCCAGCAGAGACACAGGGGGTCTAGCTTTCTTT.

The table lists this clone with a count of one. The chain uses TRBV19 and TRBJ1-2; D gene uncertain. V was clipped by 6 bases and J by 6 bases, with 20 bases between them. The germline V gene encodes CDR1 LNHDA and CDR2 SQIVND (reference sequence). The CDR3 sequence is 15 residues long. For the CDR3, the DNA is TGTGCCAGTAGCATTACAAGTCTAGGTGCGGATGGCTACACCTTC. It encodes CASSITSLGADGYTF.

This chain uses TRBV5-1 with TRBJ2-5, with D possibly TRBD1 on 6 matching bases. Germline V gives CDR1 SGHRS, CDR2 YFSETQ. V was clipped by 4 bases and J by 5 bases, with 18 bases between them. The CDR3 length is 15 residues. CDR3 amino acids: CASSGPQGFQETQYF. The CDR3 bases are TGCGCCAGCAGCGGCCCTCAGGGGTTTCAGGAGACCCAGTACTTC.

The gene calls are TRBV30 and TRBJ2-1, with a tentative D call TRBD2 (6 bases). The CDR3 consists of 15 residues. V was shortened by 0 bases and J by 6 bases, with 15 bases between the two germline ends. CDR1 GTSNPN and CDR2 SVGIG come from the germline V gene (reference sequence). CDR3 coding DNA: TGTGCCTGGAGTGTTTCCGGGAGAAGGGCCAATGAGCAGTTCTTC. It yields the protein CAWSVSGRRANEQFF. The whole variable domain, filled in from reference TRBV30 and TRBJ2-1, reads SQTIHQWPATLVQPVGSPLSLECTVEGTSNPNLYWYRQAAGRGLQLLFYSVGIGQISSEVPQNLSASRPQDRQFILSSKKLLLSDSGFYLCAWSVSGRRANEQFFGPGTRLTVL.

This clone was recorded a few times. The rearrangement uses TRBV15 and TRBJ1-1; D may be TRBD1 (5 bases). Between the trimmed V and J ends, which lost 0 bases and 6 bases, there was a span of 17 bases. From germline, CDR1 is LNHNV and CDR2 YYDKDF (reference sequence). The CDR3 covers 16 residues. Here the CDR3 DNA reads TGTGCCACCAGCAGAGATTACACAGGCCCGTGGGCTGAAGCTTTCTTT. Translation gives CATSRDYTGPWAEAFF.

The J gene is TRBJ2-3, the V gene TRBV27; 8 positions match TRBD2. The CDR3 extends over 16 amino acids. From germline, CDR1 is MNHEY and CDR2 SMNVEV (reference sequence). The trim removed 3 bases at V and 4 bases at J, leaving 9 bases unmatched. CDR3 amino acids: CASSFVSAGAADTQYF. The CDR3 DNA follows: TGTGCCAGCAGTTTTGTTTCAGCGGGAGCCGCAGATACGCAGTATTTT.

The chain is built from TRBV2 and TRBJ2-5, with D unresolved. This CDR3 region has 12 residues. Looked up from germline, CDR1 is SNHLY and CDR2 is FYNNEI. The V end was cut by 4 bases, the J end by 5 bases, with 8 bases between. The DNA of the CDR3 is TGTGCCAGCAGTGCCCGAGCCGAGACCCAGTACTTC. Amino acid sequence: CASSARAETQYF.

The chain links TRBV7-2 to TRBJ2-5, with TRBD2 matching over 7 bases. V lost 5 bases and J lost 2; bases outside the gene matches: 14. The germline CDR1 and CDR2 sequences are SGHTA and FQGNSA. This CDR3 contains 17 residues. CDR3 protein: CASSQARAGVPQETQYF. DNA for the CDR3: TGTGCCAGCAGCCAAGCGCGCGCGGGAGTCCCTCAAGAGACCCAGTACTTC.

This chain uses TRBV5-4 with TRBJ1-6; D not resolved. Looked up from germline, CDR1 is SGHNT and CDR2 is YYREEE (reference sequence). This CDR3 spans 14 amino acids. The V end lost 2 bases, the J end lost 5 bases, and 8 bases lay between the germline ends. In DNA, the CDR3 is TGTGCCAGCAGCTTTGACTCGAATAATTCACCCCTCCACTTT. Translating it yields CASSFDSNNSPLHF. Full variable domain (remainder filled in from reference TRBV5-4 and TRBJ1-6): ETGVTQSPTHLIKTRGQQVTLRCSSQSGHNTVSWYQQALGQGPQFIFQYYREEENGRGNFPPRFSGLQFPNYSSELNVNALELDDSALYLCASSFDSNNSPLHFGNGTRLTVT.

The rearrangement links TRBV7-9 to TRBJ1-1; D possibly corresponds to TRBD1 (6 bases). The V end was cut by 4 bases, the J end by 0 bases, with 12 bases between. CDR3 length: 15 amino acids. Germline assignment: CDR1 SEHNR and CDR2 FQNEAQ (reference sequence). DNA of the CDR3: TGTGCCAGCAGCTGGGAGGGACACCTGAACACTGAAGCTTTCTTT. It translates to CASSWEGHLNTEAFF.

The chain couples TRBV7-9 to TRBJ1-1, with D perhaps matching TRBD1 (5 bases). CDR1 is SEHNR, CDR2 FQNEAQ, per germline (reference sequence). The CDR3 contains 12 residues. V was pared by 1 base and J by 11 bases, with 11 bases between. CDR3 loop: CASSLVSGGAFF. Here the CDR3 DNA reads TGTGCCAGCAGCTTAGTTAGTGGGGGGGCTTTCTTT.

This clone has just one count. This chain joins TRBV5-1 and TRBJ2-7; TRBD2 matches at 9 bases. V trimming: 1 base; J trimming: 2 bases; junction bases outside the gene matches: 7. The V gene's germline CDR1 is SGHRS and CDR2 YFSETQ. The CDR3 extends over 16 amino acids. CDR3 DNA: TGCGCCAGCAGCTTGTTTGCTAGCGGGGAACCCTACGAGCAGTACTTC. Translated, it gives CASSLFASGEPYEQYF.

CDR3 sequence reads: CASTPGLLVKTQYF. CDR3 DNA: TGTGCCAGCACCCCCGGTTTGTTAGTGAAGACCCAGTACTTC. This chain connects TRBV7-9 to TRBJ2-5, with D hard to call. Germline CDR1 reads SEHNR; CDR2 reads FQNEAQ (reference sequence). The CDR3 has 14 residues. The V and J ends lost 7 bases and 6 bases respectively, with 18 bases between them. Full variable domain (rest looked up from reference TRBV7-9 and TRBJ2-5): DTGVSQNPRHKITKRGQNVTFRCDPISEHNRLYWYRQTLGQGPEFLTYFQNEAQLEKSRLLSDRFSAERPKGSFSTLEIQRTEQGDSAMYLCASTPGLLVKTQYFGPGTRLLVL.